Sequencing of this TCR beta chain was carried out in a study of T-cell memory formation after mild COVID-19. V was trimmed by 3 bases and J by 4 bases, leaving 12 bases between them. The germline gives CDR1 KGHSH, CDR2 LQKENI. This CDR3 is 14 amino acids long. TCRdb re-analysed the 5' RACE reads in MiXCR, keeping a single row per CDR3 protein. The data hold around 180,000 distinct CDR3 sequences, with approximately 17% observed a single time. This TCR derives from a man younger than 35 who had mild COVID-19 (a few samples of this study predate the infection). Cell type and time point are not known. Sequencing used PBMCs or a T cell subset sorted from them (not recorded which). The gene calls are TRBV18 and TRBJ2-5; D is undetermined. The CDR3 sequence: CASSPSLPPETQYF. In nucleotides, the CDR3 is TGTGCCAGCTCACCCTCACTACCCCCAGAGACCCAGTACTTC.